This T cell receptor beta chain emerged from a study of T cell changes during pregnancy in multiple sclerosis. The CDR3 covers 16 residues. The V gene lost 3 bases and the J gene lost 5 bases, with 22 bases spanning the gap. Germline values: CDR1 GTSNPN, CDR2 SVGIG (reference sequence). The table came from immunoSEQ multiplex PCR; TCRdb's copy has only in-frame clones and leaves some out. The sample carries around 63,000 clones, approximately 92% recorded once. This chain links TRBV30 with TRBJ1-2; D ambiguous. This TCR came from a female donor in good health, enrolled as a control in a pregnancy study. The material sequenced was CD8+ T cells from peripheral blood mononuclear cells, taken in the third trimester of pregnancy. The CDR3 is CAWRNLGGEGPYGYTF. CDR3 nucleotides: TGTGCCTGGAGGAACCTAGGCGGGGAGGGTCCGTATGGCTACACCTTC.